This TCR beta chain was documented in a study of breast tumors, draining lymph nodes, adjacent tissues. Findings and caveats of the study: The lymph node origin of tumor T cells was framed as consistent with a hypothesis, not demonstrated. Findings are consistent with lymph node origin and intratumoral expansion of most tumor T cells. Tumor TCR diversity was below lymph nodes but above nontumor tissue.

In TCRdb, the multiplex PCR reads were re-called with MiXCR into one record per CDR3 protein. This sample has about 63,000 distinct CDR3 sequences, with roughly 50% found just once. Note on this clonotype: What it binds is unknown. A read error is likely, as this CDR3 ends without the conserved phenylalanine or tryptophan.

V lost 5 bases, J lost 10 bases, and 16 bases stayed unmatched. The CDR3 contains 16 residues. Germline V lookup: CDR1 SGHTA, CDR2 FQGNSA. The chain joins TRBV7-2 to TRBJ2-1; 8 nucleotides agree with TRBD2. This sequence was found in a female donor with breast cancer. Some clones in this sample may be carry-over from other donors' samples. The sample consisted of breast tumor tissue. CDR3 loop: CASSPDGGLVVVEQFS. In nucleotides, the CDR3 is TGTGCCAGCAGCCCGGATGGGGGACTAGTGGTCGTCGAGCAGTTCTCC.